The 22 T cell receptor beta chains listed next were all sequenced from one sample in a study of blood T cell repertoires in COVID-19. The assay was immunoSEQ multiplex PCR, and TCRdb's table has in-frame clones only and misses some. The data show fewer than 100,000 clones, 70% to 80% seen once. What was sequenced was peripheral blood. All receptors come from a human donor in a cohort sampled during active COVID-19.

V gene TRBV14 combines with J gene TRBJ1-1; tentatively, D is TRBD1 (6 bases). V dropped 5 bases and J dropped 1 base, with 11 bases sitting between them. This CDR3 is 14 amino acids long. Germline loops: CDR1 SGHDN, CDR2 FVKESK. CDR3 region: CASSYLTGNTEAFF. Here the CDR3 DNA reads TGTGCCAGCAGCTACTTGACAGGGAACACTGAAGCTTTCTTT.

The rearrangement uses TRBV10-2 and TRBJ2-7; 8 nucleotides align to TRBD2. Unmatched junction bases numbered 6, after V lost 6 bases and J lost 2 bases. This CDR3 is built from 14 residues. Germline CDR1 is WSHSY and CDR2 is SAAADI. The CDR3 protein is CASRPGTSTYEQYF. For the CDR3, the DNA is TGCGCCAGCAGGCCCGGGACTAGTACCTACGAGCAGTACTTC.

The V and J genes are TRBV28 and TRBJ2-1; 8 nucleotides agree with TRBD1. This CDR3 has 13 amino acids. Trimming took 8 bases from V and 8 from J; bases not matched to a gene: 8. The germline gives CDR1 MDHEN, CDR2 SYDVKM. The CDR3 bases are TGTGCCAGCCCATCAGGACAGGGCGATGAGCAGTTCTTC. It is translated as CASPSGQGDEQFF.

This clone has only a few counts. The chain is built from TRBV27 and TRBJ2-2; TRBD2 matches 13 bases. The trim removed 8 bases at V and 5 bases at J, leaving 5 bases unmatched. This CDR3 has 15 amino acids. Germline CDR1 is MNHEY and CDR2 is SMNVEV (reference sequence). This CDR3 is CASQTSGRGTGELFF. The CDR3, as DNA: TGTGCCAGCCAAACTAGCGGGAGGGGAACCGGGGAGCTGTTTTTT.

The V and J genes are TRBV10-3 and TRBJ2-5; 11 bases map to TRBD2. The ends lost 6 bases at V and 5 bases at J; junction bases unmatched: 8. This CDR3 has 15 amino acids. Germline V gives CDR1 ENHRY, CDR2 SYGVKD. CDR3 protein: CAIRKTSGIGETQYF. CDR3 bases: TGTGCCATCAGGAAGACTAGCGGGATAGGGGAGACCCAGTACTTC.

This clone showed up just once. The rearrangement uses TRBV2 and TRBJ1-5, with D perhaps matching TRBD1 (5 bases). This CDR3 region has 13 residues. V was cut by 8 bases and J by 1 base, with 9 bases left in between. Germline V gives CDR1 SNHLY, CDR2 FYNNEI. CDR3 amino acids: CASAGQSNQPQHF. The CDR3 DNA sequence: TGTGCCAGCGCGGGGCAGAGCAATCAGCCCCAGCATTTT. The full variable domain, with the rest looked up from reference TRBV2 and TRBJ1-5, is EPEVTQTPSHQVTQMGQEVILRCVPISNHLYFYWYRQILGQKVEFLVSFYNNEISEKSEIFDDQFSVERPDGSNFTLKIRSTKLEDSAMYFCASAGQSNQPQHFGDGTRLSIL.

This rearrangement joins TRBV25-1 to TRBJ2-4; a possible D gene is TRBD2 (5 bases). The germline V gene has CDR1 MGHDK and CDR2 SYGVNS. V was pared by 2 bases and J by 8 bases, with 13 bases between. The CDR3 is 14 residues long. The CDR3, as DNA: TGTGCCAGCAGTGAACAAGACGCCGGGGACATTCAGTACTTC. Protein product: CASSEQDAGDIQYF. The variable domain in full, with the rest retrieved from reference TRBV25-1 and TRBJ2-4, is EADIYQTPRYLVIGTGKKITLECSQTMGHDKMYWYQQDPGMELHLIHYSYGVNSTEKGDLSSESTVSRIRTEHFPLTLESARPSHTSQYLCASSEQDAGDIQYFGAGTRLSVL.

J is TRBJ2-7 and V is TRBV6-6; D might be TRBD1 (5 bases). Deletions cut 6 bases from V and 3 bases from J, with 12 bases between. Germline lookup yields CDR1 MNHNY and CDR2 SVGAGI (reference sequence). The CDR3 is made up of 13 amino acids. The chain's CDR3 is CASSLQVYYEQYF. As DNA, the CDR3 is TGTGCCAGCAGCCTACAGGTGTACTACGAGCAGTACTTC.

J is TRBJ1-1 and V is TRBV19; D perhaps matches TRBD1 (5 bases). Germline V lookup: CDR1 LNHDA, CDR2 SQIVND (reference sequence). The V and J ends lost 3 bases and 1 base respectively, with 12 bases between them. This CDR3 comprises 15 residues. The chain's CDR3 is CASSISTVGNTEAFF. CDR3 nucleotides: TGTGCCAGTAGTATCTCGACAGTTGGGAACACTGAAGCTTTCTTT.

This clone has just one count. The chain is built from TRBV7-2 and TRBJ2-7; 7 nucleotides align to TRBD1. CDR3 length: 13 amino acids. Germline-derived CDR1 and CDR2 are SGHTA and FQGNSA. J lost 0 bases, V lost 5 bases, and 1 base had no gene match. The CDR3 DNA follows: TGTGCCAGCAGCCGGGACAGCTCCTACGAGCAGTACTTC. It encodes CASSRDSSYEQYF.

The chain is built from TRBV18 and TRBJ1-1, with 8 bases aligning to TRBD1. V gave up 6 bases and J gave up 4 bases; unmatched junction bases: 7. The CDR3 runs to 14 residues. Germline-derived CDR1 and CDR2 are KGHSH and LQKENI. The CDR3 DNA reads as TGTGCCAGCTCGTCGTCGACAGGGGCCACTGAAGCTTTCTTT. Translation: CASSSSTGATEAFF.

This chain connects TRBV29-1 to TRBJ1-2; D remains ambiguous. Trimming cost V 5 bases and J 2 bases, with 15 bases left between them. The CDR3 runs to 14 residues. Germline-derived CDR1 and CDR2 are SQVTM and ANQGSEA. Written as DNA, the CDR3 is TGCAGCGTTTCCAAAATCGGGTTCAACTATGGCTACACCTTC. Translation: CSVSKIGFNYGYTF.

The rearrangement uses TRBV19 and TRBJ1-4, with D uncertain. This CDR3 has 14 amino acids. The V and J ends lost 3 bases and 5 bases respectively, with 10 bases between them. Germline values: CDR1 LNHDA, CDR2 SQIVND (reference sequence). This CDR3 reads CASSIAGWNEKLFF. Written as DNA, the CDR3 is TGTGCCAGTAGTATTGCGGGGTGGAATGAAAAACTGTTTTTT.

The V and J genes are TRBV6-6 and TRBJ2-7, with 8 bases identical to TRBD1. The CDR3 runs to 14 residues. The V gene end was trimmed by 6 bases and the J gene end by 1 base; junction bases not matched to a gene: 5. Germline lookup yields CDR1 MNHNY and CDR2 SVGAGI (reference sequence). The CDR3 nucleotides read TGTGCCAGCAGCCACCGGGACAGGTCCTACGAGCAGTACTTC. It translates to CASSHRDRSYEQYF.

This chain connects TRBV5-4 to TRBJ2-7; TRBD2 aligns across 7 bases. V was pared by 4 bases and J by 4 bases, with 14 bases of the junction left unmatched. Germline CDR1 and CDR2: SGHNT and YYREEE (reference sequence). The CDR3 covers 16 residues. The CDR3 DNA reads as TGTGCCAGCAGCCTACCTCTAGCGGAACATAGTTACGAGCAGTACTTC. This gives the protein CASSLPLAEHSYEQYF.

The gene calls are TRBV10-1 and TRBJ1-1; unclear D gene. V was shortened by 8 bases and J by 3 bases, with 10 bases between the two germline ends. CDR3 length: 12 amino acids. From germline, CDR1 is WNHNN and CDR2 SYGVQD (reference sequence). The CDR3 sequence is CASSPGYTEAFF. The CDR3 DNA reads as TGCGCCAGCTCACCGGGGTACACTGAAGCTTTCTTT.

The CDR3 sequence is CSAATTTGGEQFF. The DNA of the CDR3 is TGCAGCGCAGCGACTACAACAGGGGGTGAGCAGTTCTTC. The chain is built from TRBV29-1 and TRBJ2-1; TRBD1 aligns across 8 bases. J lost 9 bases, V lost 7 bases, and 11 bases had no gene match. CDR1 and CDR2 from the germline V gene are SQVTM and ANQGSEA. This CDR3 has 13 amino acids.

The chain joins TRBV19 to TRBJ2-3, with 12 bases matching TRBD1. V shed 2 bases and J 2 bases; nucleotides not matched to a gene: 5. The CDR3 has 17 amino acids. Germline CDR1 reads LNHDA; CDR2 reads SQIVND (reference sequence). The CDR3 protein is CASSIRGQGAITDTQYF. CDR3 bases: TGTGCCAGTAGTATAAGGGGACAGGGGGCGATCACAGATACGCAGTATTTT.

The genes are TRBV7-2 and TRBJ1-1; no firm D call. Trimming took off 5 bases at V and 6 bases at J, with 16 bases between the two ends. Germline-derived CDR1 and CDR2 are SGHTA and FQGNSA. This CDR3 has 14 residues. As DNA, the CDR3 is TGTGCCAGCAGCAAACCAACGGAGCGAGCTGAAGCTTTCTTT. Its translation is CASSKPTERAEAFF.

This clone was seen just once. The chain recombines TRBV5-4 with TRBJ2-7, with D tentatively TRBD2 (6 bases). The CDR3 consists of 16 residues. Germline V gene sequence: CDR1 SGHNT, CDR2 YYREEE (reference sequence). V lost 4 bases and J 6 bases, leaving 23 bases between the germline ends. In DNA form, the CDR3 reads TGTGCCAGCAGCGGTGGGCCGGGCTGGAGGGGTCGCGAGCAGTACTTC. Its protein product is CASSGGPGWRGREQYF.

The V gene is TRBV5-1, the J gene TRBJ1-4, with 7 bases lining up with TRBD1. The V segment lost 2 bases and the J segment 0 bases; nucleotides outside the gene matches: 1. The CDR3 length is 15 residues. Germline-derived CDR1 and CDR2 are SGHRS and YFSETQ. CDR3 nucleotide sequence: TGCGCCAGCAGCTTAGACAGGGCAACTAATGAAAAACTGTTTTTT. This encodes CASSLDRATNEKLFF.

The rearrangement links TRBV3-1 (or the pseudogene TRBV3-2) to TRBJ1-1, with D uncertain. The germline gives CDR1 LGHDT, CDR2 YNNKEL (reference sequence). The V end lost 0 bases, the J end lost 3 bases, and 11 bases lay between the germline ends. The CDR3 extends over 15 amino acids. The CDR3 bases are TGTGCCAGCAGCCAAGATGGAGCCTGGGACACTGAAGCTTTCTTT. It specifies CASSQDGAWDTEAFF.